The entry below gives a single TCR beta chain sequence along with its context. TCRdb used MiXCR to reprocess the 5' RACE reads, holding one entry per CDR3 protein. The sample has 500,000 to 700,000 distinct CDR3 sequences; 7.1% are singletons. This entry is derived from a study of identical twins. This CDR3 has 15 residues. Deletions cut 5 bases from V and 4 bases from J, with 17 bases between. This sample also appeared in a second study, on yellow fever vaccine responses in identical twins.

Sequences were obtained from PBMCs. The sequence came from a woman aged 18-29 years in good health. The chain recombines TRBV12-3 or TRBV12-4 with TRBJ1-1; tentative D call: TRBD1 (5 bases). The CDR3, as DNA: TGTGCCAGCAGTCCGATCGGGGGGGTCGGCACTGAAGCTTTCTTT. Translating gives CASSPIGGVGTEAFF.